These 20 T cell receptor beta chains share one sample of origin, sequenced in a study of T cell responses to AZD1222 COVID-19 vaccine. Profiling relied on immunoSEQ multiplex PCR, and the TCRdb table lists in-frame clones only, not all of them. The sample holds some 67,000 clones, 80% to 90% seen once. The sample in question was peripheral blood, obtained 28 days after the second AZD1222 dose. These receptors were obtained from an adult who received the AZD1222 COVID-19 vaccine.

The CDR3: CASSRGQAVTYNSPLHF. The CDR3 coding sequence is TGCGCCAGCAGCCGGGGACAGGCAGTGACCTATAATTCACCCCTCCACTTT. The J gene is TRBJ1-6, the V gene TRBV5-1; TRBD1 matches 8 bases. The CDR3 runs 17 residues. Germline CDR1 SGHRS, CDR2 YFSETQ. V dropped 4 bases and J dropped 2; count of bases not matched to a gene: 8. The variable domain in full, completed from reference TRBV5-1 and TRBJ1-6, reads KAGVTQTPRYLIKTRGQQVTLSCSPISGHRSVSWYQQTPGQGLQFLFEYFSETQRNKGNFPGRFSGRQFSNSRSEMNVSTLELGDSALYLCASSRGQAVTYNSPLHFGNGTRLTVT.

The chain joins TRBV5-4 to TRBJ2-7, with 12 bases identical to TRBD1. Germline V gene data show CDR1 as SGHNT and CDR2 as YYREEE (reference sequence). This CDR3 is 15 amino acids long. V shed 9 bases, J shed 6 bases, and the junction held 13 bases outside the gene matches. The chain's CDR3 is CATSRGQGALVEQYF. The CDR3 DNA reads TGTGCCACCTCGCGGGGACAGGGGGCGCTGGTCGAGCAGTACTTC.

The chain carries TRBV3-1 (or the pseudogene TRBV3-2) and TRBJ1-1; D is possibly TRBD1 (6 bases). The V gene's germline CDR1 is LGHDT and CDR2 YNNKEL (reference sequence). The CDR3 runs 14 residues. Trimming cost V 7 bases and J 1 base, with 13 bases left between them. The CDR3, as DNA: TGTGCCAGCACCCACTTGGGGGCGAACACTGAAGCTTTCTTT. Translation: CASTHLGANTEAFF.

A single count supports this clone. CDR3 residues: CASSQGGSGTGRMNHGYTF. As DNA, the CDR3 is TGTGCCAGCAGCCAAGGGGGGTCCGGGACAGGGCGTATGAACCATGGCTACACCTTC. The chain links TRBV3-1 (or the pseudogene TRBV3-2) to TRBJ1-2; 9 bases map to TRBD1. Germline loops: CDR1 LGHDT, CDR2 YNNKEL (reference sequence). V gave up 1 base and J gave up 6 bases; unmatched junction bases: 18. The CDR3 has 19 amino acids.

The V and J genes are TRBV6-1 and TRBJ1-5, with TRBD1 as a possible D gene (6 bases). Looked up from germline, CDR1 is MNHNS and CDR2 is SASEGT. This CDR3 is 17 amino acids long. Trimming pared 1 base from V and 2 bases from J, leaving 15 bases between. As DNA, the CDR3 is TGTGCCAGCAGTGAAGGGGGGCCCAACGAACGCAATCAGCCCCAGCATTTT. Translation gives CASSEGGPNERNQPQHF.

The CDR3 spells CATSPTSYEQYF. The DNA of the CDR3 is TGTGCCACCAGCCCAACTAGCTACGAGCAGTACTTC. The chain has TRBV15 and TRBJ2-7, with a possible D match to TRBD2 (5 bases). Per the germline V gene, CDR1 is LNHNV and CDR2 is YYDKDF (reference sequence). The CDR3 totals 12 residues. V lost 5 bases and J 3 bases, leaving 8 bases between the germline ends.

The chain uses TRBV18 and TRBJ2-7, with D possibly being TRBD1 (6 bases). Trimming cost V 3 bases and J 1 base, with 7 bases left between them. There are 13 residues in the CDR3. Germline CDR1 reads KGHSH; CDR2 reads LQKENI. The CDR3 DNA reads as TGTGCCAGCTCACCGGACAGATCCTACGAGCAGTACTTC. It codes for CASSPDRSYEQYF.

The chain combines TRBV6-5 with TRBJ2-1; D is unclear. Germline V gene data show CDR1 as MNHEY and CDR2 as SVGAGI. The CDR3 covers 16 residues. With 2 bases removed from V and 0 bases from J, the gap between germline ends came to 11 bases. CDR3 bases: TGTGCCAGCAGTTACCTCGGGCGGACCTCCTACAATGAGCAGTTCTTC. Amino acid sequence: CASSYLGRTSYNEQFF.

This sequence joins TRBV11-3 and TRBJ2-2; tentatively, D is TRBD2 (5 bases). The CDR3 is 17 amino acids. The V gene's germline CDR1 is SGHNT and CDR2 YENEEA. Trimming removed 1 base at V and 3 bases at J, with 15 bases between. The CDR3 region is CASSLVGVTKDTGELFF. In DNA, the CDR3 is TGTGCCAGCAGCTTAGTCGGGGTGACGAAGGACACCGGGGAGCTGTTTTTT.

The V and J genes are TRBV9 and TRBJ2-1, with 13 bases lining up with TRBD2. CDR1 is SGDLS, CDR2 YYNGEE, per germline. V lost 3 bases to trimming and J lost 6 bases; unmatched junction nucleotides: 3. The CDR3 length is 15 residues. CDR3 protein: CASSGRLAGGNEQFF. The CDR3 nucleotides read TGTGCCAGCAGCGGAAGACTAGCGGGGGGCAATGAGCAGTTCTTC.

The chain combines TRBV4-1 with TRBJ1-3; D is unresolved. Germline V gives CDR1 MGHRA, CDR2 YSYEKL. CDR3 size: 15 residues. V dropped 3 bases and J dropped 3 bases, with 12 bases sitting between them. The CDR3 DNA reads as TGCGCCAGCAGCCAGGCTCTAGGAATTGGAAACACCATATATTTT. Its translation: CASSQALGIGNTIYF.

The CDR3 reads CASSQIGGGNEKLFF. CDR3 DNA sequence: TGTGCCAGCAGCCAGATCGGGGGCGGAAATGAAAAACTGTTTTTT. This sequence joins TRBV3-1 (or the pseudogene TRBV3-2) and TRBJ1-4; possibly TRBD1 for D (6 bases). Deletions cut 3 bases from V and 5 bases from J, with 13 bases between. CDR1 and CDR2 (germline): LGHDT, YNNKEL (reference sequence). The CDR3 contains 15 residues.

The chain uses TRBV28 and TRBJ2-7; 7 nucleotides align to TRBD2. The germline CDR1 and CDR2 sequences are MDHEN and SYDVKM. This CDR3 is 14 amino acids long. Unmatched junction bases numbered 13, after V lost 10 bases and J lost 4 bases. CDR3 residues: CATGEGLGVYEQYF. CDR3 DNA sequence: TGTGCCACCGGGGAGGGCCTGGGGGTTTACGAGCAGTACTTC. Filled out from reference TRBV28 and TRBJ2-7, the complete variable domain reads DVKVTQSSRYLVKRTGEKVFLECVQDMDHENMFWYRQDPGLGLRLIYFSYDVKMKEKGDIPEGYSVSREKKERFSLILESASTNQTSMYLCATGEGLGVYEQYFGPGTRLTVT.

V and J are TRBV7-2 and TRBJ2-6; 7 nucleotides align to TRBD1. The CDR3 totals 16 residues. Trimming cost V 3 bases and J 2 bases; bases outside gene matches: 4. The germline V gene has CDR1 SGHTA and CDR2 FQGNSA. The chain's CDR3 is CASSFSQGAGANVLTF. As DNA, the CDR3 is TGTGCCAGCAGCTTCTCTCAGGGGGCTGGGGCCAACGTCCTGACTTTC.

The genes are TRBV5-1 and TRBJ1-4; the D gene is possibly TRBD1 (5 bases). This CDR3 is 16 amino acids long. Germline-derived CDR1 and CDR2 are SGHRS and YFSETQ. V was pared by 0 bases and J by 2 bases, with 11 bases between. The CDR3 spells CASSLAGTGTNEKLFF. The CDR3 region has the DNA TGCGCCAGCAGCTTGGCCGGGACTGGGACTAATGAAAAACTGTTTTTT.

The J gene is TRBJ1-1, the V gene TRBV7-9; D ambiguous. Per germline, CDR1 SEHNR and CDR2 FQNEAQ (reference sequence). This CDR3 comprises 15 residues. V dropped 1 base and J dropped 1 base, with 10 bases sitting between them. As DNA, the CDR3 is TGTGCCAGCAGCTTAGTGTACGGTGAGAACACTGAAGCTTTCTTT. Its protein product is CASSLVYGENTEAFF.

J is TRBJ1-1 and V is TRBV2; D ambiguous. Trimming left V 5 bases short and J 2 bases short, with 9 bases between. The CDR3 length is 13 residues. CDR1 and CDR2 from the germline V gene are SNHLY and FYNNEI. DNA for the CDR3: TGTGCCAGCAGTAGACGGCCCAACACTGAAGCTTTCTTT. It translates to CASSRRPNTEAFF.

The chain has TRBV5-8 and TRBJ1-6; 8 nucleotides line up with TRBD1. CDR3 size: 16 residues. The germline V gene has CDR1 SGHTS and CDR2 YDEGEE. V shed 4 bases and J 6 bases; nucleotides not matched to a gene: 9. This CDR3 is CASSVDRAATNSPLHF. The CDR3 nucleotides read TGTGCCAGCAGCGTGGACAGGGCAGCGACTAATTCACCCCTCCACTTT.

V usage is TRBV7-6 and J usage is TRBJ2-7; D is ambiguous. The CDR3 runs to 13 residues. From germline, CDR1 is SGHVS and CDR2 FNYEAQ. V lost 4 bases to trimming and J lost 1 base, with 8 bases between them. This chain's CDR3 is CASSSRWSYEQYF. DNA for the CDR3: TGTGCCAGCAGCTCCAGGTGGTCCTACGAGCAGTACTTC.

The rearrangement joins TRBV9 to TRBJ1-1, with D perhaps TRBD1 (5 bases). Germline assignment: CDR1 SGDLS and CDR2 YYNGEE. V dropped 3 bases and J dropped 4 bases, with 10 bases sitting between them. The CDR3 is 13 residues long. CDR3 region: CASSDGRVTEAFF. The DNA of the CDR3 is TGTGCCAGCAGCGATGGCAGGGTCACTGAAGCTTTCTTT.